The sequence of this T cell receptor (beta chain) was determined in a study of response to subunit inactivated influenza vaccine. Notes on the study in general: It was suggested by the authors that few new T cells are recruited by each seasonal influenza vaccination.

The CDR3 has 14 residues. Germline V gives CDR1 SNHLY, CDR2 FYNNEI. Trimming removed 7 bases from V and 4 bases from J; junction bases left unmatched: 6. About this clonotype: Its target is not known.

TCRdb independently ran MiXCR on the RT-PCR reads; one entry per CDR3 protein. Seen here are 700,000 to 800,000 distinct CDR3 sequences, less than 20% observed once, and the top ten hold about a tenth. The source is a man aged 45-60 years who received an inactivated influenza vaccine. This specimen was PBMCs from blood, taken more than 4 days after vaccination. The chain links TRBV2 to TRBJ2-3; 9 nucleotides match TRBD1. The CDR3 DNA reads as TGTGCCAGCAAGGACAGGGGAGGGTCAGATACGCAGTATTTT. Encoded protein: CASKDRGGSDTQYF.